This T cell receptor (beta chain) is drawn from a study of shared clonotypes between healthy human individuals. 200 to 250 ng DNA, about 30,000 T cell genomes, went into each sorted-subset replicate PCR. Clones were read by immunoSEQ multiplex PCR, and TCRdb kept only the in-frame ones, dropping some. The sample has roughly 2.4 million clones, around 95% seen once; the top ten hold approximately 0.13%. The CDR3 has 16 amino acids. CDR1 and CDR2 from the germline V gene are SGHRS and YFSETQ. The trim removed 0 bases at V and 4 bases at J, leaving 8 bases unmatched. The sequenced sample was naive CD4+ T cells sorted from blood. Subset reported: CD45RA+ positively selected. The receptor's source is a man between 18 and 35 years old in good health. The V call is TRBV5-1, the J call TRBJ2-7, with 9 bases aligning to TRBD1. The CDR3 loop reads CASSLGIGTGRYEQYF. CDR3 nucleotides: TGCGCCAGCAGCTTGGGAATTGGGACAGGGAGATACGAGCAGTACTTC.